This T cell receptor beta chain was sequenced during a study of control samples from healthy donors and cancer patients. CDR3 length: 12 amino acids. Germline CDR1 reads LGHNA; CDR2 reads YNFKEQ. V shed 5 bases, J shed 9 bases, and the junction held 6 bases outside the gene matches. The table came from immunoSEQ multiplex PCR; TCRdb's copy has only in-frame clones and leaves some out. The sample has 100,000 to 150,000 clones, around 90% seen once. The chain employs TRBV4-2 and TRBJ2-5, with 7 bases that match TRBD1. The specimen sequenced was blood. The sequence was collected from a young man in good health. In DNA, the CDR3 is TGTGCCAGCAGCGGATCGACAGGGTCCCAGTACTTC. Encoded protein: CASSGSTGSQYF.